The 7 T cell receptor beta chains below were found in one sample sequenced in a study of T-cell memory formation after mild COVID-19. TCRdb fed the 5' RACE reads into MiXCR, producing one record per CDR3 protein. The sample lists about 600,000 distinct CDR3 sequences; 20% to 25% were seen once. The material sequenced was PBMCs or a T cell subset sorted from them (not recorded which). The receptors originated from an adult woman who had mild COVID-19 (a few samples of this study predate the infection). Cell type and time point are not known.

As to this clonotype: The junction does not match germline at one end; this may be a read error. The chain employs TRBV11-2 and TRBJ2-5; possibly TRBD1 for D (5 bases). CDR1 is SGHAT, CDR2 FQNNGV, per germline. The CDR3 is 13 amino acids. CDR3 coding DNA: TGTGCCAGCAGCGTAGACAGCCAAGAGACCCAGTACTTC. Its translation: CASSVDSQETQYF.

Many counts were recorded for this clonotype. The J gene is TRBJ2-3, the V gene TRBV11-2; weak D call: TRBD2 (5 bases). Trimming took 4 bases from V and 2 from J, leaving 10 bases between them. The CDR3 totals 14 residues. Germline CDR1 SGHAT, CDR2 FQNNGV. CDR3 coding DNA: TGTGCCAGCAGCTCCGGACTCAACACAGATACGCAGTATTTT. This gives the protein CASSSGLNTDTQYF.

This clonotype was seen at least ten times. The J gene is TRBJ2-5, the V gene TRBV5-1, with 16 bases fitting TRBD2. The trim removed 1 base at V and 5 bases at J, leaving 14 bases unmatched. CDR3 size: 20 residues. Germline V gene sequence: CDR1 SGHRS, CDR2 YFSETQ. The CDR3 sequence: CASSLLSGTSGGALRETQYF. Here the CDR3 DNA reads TGCGCCAGCAGCTTGTTATCCGGGACTAGCGGGGGGGCCTTACGGGAGACCCAGTACTTC.

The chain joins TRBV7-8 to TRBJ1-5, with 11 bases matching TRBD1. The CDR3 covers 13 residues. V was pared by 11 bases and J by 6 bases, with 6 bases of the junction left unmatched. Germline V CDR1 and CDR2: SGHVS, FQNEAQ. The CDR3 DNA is TGTGCCTCCGGACAGGGGGCCGGTCAGCCCCAGCATTTT. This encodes CASGQGAGQPQHF.

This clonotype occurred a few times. CDR3: CASSYSETKKGLFF. The CDR3 DNA follows: TGTGCCAGCAGTTACTCGGAGACAAAGAAGGGGCTGTTTTTT. V gene TRBV6-5 combines with J gene TRBJ1-4; TRBD1 is a possible D gene (5 bases). Per the germline V gene, CDR1 is MNHEY and CDR2 is SVGAGI. V was pared by 0 bases and J by 14 bases, with 16 bases between. This CDR3 contains 14 residues.

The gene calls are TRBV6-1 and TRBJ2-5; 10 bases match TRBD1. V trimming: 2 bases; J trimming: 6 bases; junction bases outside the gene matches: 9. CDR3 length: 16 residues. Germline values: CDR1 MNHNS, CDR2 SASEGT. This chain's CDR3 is CASSEIRDRGIKTQYF. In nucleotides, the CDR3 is TGTGCCAGCAGTGAAATCCGGGACAGGGGCATAAAGACCCAGTACTTC.

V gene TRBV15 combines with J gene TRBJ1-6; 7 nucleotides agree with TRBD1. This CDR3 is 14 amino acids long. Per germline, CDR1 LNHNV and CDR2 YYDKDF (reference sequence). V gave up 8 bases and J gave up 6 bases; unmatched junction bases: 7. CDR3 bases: TGTGCCACCGAGACAGGGCGGGCTAATTCACCCCTCCACTTT. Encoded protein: CATETGRANSPLHF.